These 16 T cell receptor beta chains were all obtained from the same sample, sequenced in a study of glioma-infiltrating T cells. Amplification of TCR alpha and beta CDR3 regions from RNA used iRepertoire nested multiplex PCR. TCRdb re-called the multiplex PCR reads through MiXCR, storing one row per CDR3 protein. The sample shows about 44,000 distinct CDR3 sequences, 20% to 25% of them seen only once. Source material: glioma tissue, nonneoplastic brain tissue, or PBMCs (not recorded which). The receptors shown here come from a human donor with low-grade glioma or glioblastoma, undergoing nonglioma brain surgery, or in good health (not recorded which).

Written as DNA, the CDR3 is TGTGCCAGCAGCTTCCCCACCGGGTCGGATTTAGCCAAAAACATTCAGTACTTC. Protein: CASSFPTGSDLAKNIQYF. The rearrangement uses TRBV7-6 and TRBJ2-4; D unresolved. V shed 3 bases and J shed 0 bases, with 18 bases lying between them. Germline V gene sequence: CDR1 SGHVS, CDR2 FNYEAQ. The CDR3 length is 18 residues.

The table lists this clonotype with many counts. This sequence joins TRBV7-2 and TRBJ1-5, with D perhaps TRBD1 (5 bases). The V end lost 2 bases, the J end lost 4 bases, and 12 bases lay between the germline ends. CDR1 and CDR2 (germline): SGHTA, FQGNSA. This CDR3 region has 15 residues. The CDR3 reads CASSLKGAQNQPQHF. The CDR3 DNA sequence: TGTGCCAGCAGCTTAAAAGGGGCGCAGAATCAGCCCCAGCATTTT.

V and J are TRBV5-1 and TRBJ2-7; D is possibly TRBD1 or TRBD2 (5 bases each). The germline V gene has CDR1 SGHRS and CDR2 YFSETQ. The CDR3 is 13 amino acids. In nucleotides, the CDR3 is TGCGTTAGAGGGGTAACTCAACCCTACGAGCAGTACGTC. This codes for CVRGVTQPYEQYV.

In regard to this clonotype: It may be a read error: a sequence one base away is much more abundant. The chain couples TRBV29-1 to TRBJ1-1, with D unresolved. This CDR3 spans 14 amino acids. Germline CDR1 is SQVTM and CDR2 is ANQGSEA. Between the trimmed V and J ends, which lost 1 base and 0 bases, there was a span of 9 bases. CDR3 coding DNA: TGCAGCGTTGAAGGGCCAGCGATGAACACTGAAGCTTTCTTT. Translated, it gives CSVEGPAMNTEAFF.

There are a few counts of this clonotype. The CDR3 reads CASAPGRNYNYTF. CDR3 nucleotide sequence: TGTGCCAGCGCGCCGGGAAGAAACTATAACTACACCTTC. The gene calls are TRBV27 and TRBJ1-2, with D uncertain. The V gene's germline CDR1 is MNHEY and CDR2 SMNVEV (reference sequence). This CDR3 is built from 13 residues. Deletions cut 8 bases from V and 10 bases from J, with 20 bases between.

This clonotype was detected many times. V and J are TRBV6-1 and TRBJ1-5, with D possibly matching TRBD1 (5 bases). Germline lookup yields CDR1 MNHNS and CDR2 SASEGT. The ends were cut back, 5 bases at V and 2 bases at J, with 13 bases in the middle. This CDR3 comprises 15 residues. CDR3 sequence reads: CASSSFGTGNQPQHF. CDR3 DNA sequence: TGTGCCAGCAGTTCCTTCGGGACGGGCAATCAGCCCCAGCATTTT.

Ten or more counts support this clonotype. The chain combines TRBV2 with TRBJ1-6, with a weak D call TRBD1 (5 bases). V lost 4 bases, J lost 4 bases, and 11 bases lay in between. This CDR3 is built from 15 residues. Germline CDR1 reads SNHLY; CDR2 reads FYNNEI. CDR3 coding DNA: TGTGCCAGCAGTGGTCAGGGCGGGTATAATTCACCCCTCCACTTT. Encoded protein: CASSGQGGYNSPLHF.

CDR3 in DNA: TGTGCCAGCAGTTCCGGACTAGCCACCCTCACAGATACGCAGTATTTT. This sequence encodes CASSSGLATLTDTQYF. The chain has TRBV6-5 and TRBJ2-3; TRBD2 aligns across 8 bases. This CDR3 is 16 amino acids long. V lost 4 bases and J lost 2; bases outside the gene matches: 8. Germline-derived CDR1 and CDR2 are MNHEY and SVGAGI.

This clonotype occurred many times. This rearrangement joins TRBV6-1 to TRBJ2-6; no firm D call. Germline CDR1 MNHNS, CDR2 SASEGT. The V gene lost 5 bases and the J gene lost 4 bases, with 12 bases spanning the gap. The CDR3 covers 15 residues. This chain's CDR3 is CASSLTPEGANVLTF. For the CDR3, the DNA is TGTGCCAGCAGTCTGACTCCGGAAGGGGCCAACGTCCTGACTTTC.

Concerning this clonotype itself: The final CDR3 position lacks the conserved phenylalanine or tryptophan, pointing to a likely read error. The CDR3 sequence: CAKWTANYGYTL. The DNA for the CDR3 is TGTGCCAAATGGACAGCTAACTATGGCTACACCCTC. This chain joins TRBV6-2 or TRBV6-3 and TRBJ1-2; D possibly corresponds to TRBD1 (6 bases). Germline V CDR1 and CDR2: MNHEY, SVGEGT. V shed 10 bases and J shed 0 bases, with 9 bases lying between them. The CDR3 extends over 12 amino acids.

This clonotype was counted ten times or more. V gene TRBV18 combines with J gene TRBJ1-1, with 7 bases fitting TRBD1. The V gene's germline CDR1 is KGHSH and CDR2 LQKENI. The CDR3 is 14 residues long. Trimming took 6 bases from V and 0 from J; bases not matched to a gene: 4. CDR3 sequence (DNA): TGTGCCAGCTCGTCCGGGACAGTGAACACTGAAGCTTTCTTT. The encoded protein is CASSSGTVNTEAFF.

The CDR3 region has the DNA TGTGCCAGCAGCCCACTTGGGACTAGCGGGAATGTAGCCGGGGAGCTGTTTTTT. It specifies CASSPLGTSGNVAGELFF. The gene calls are TRBV3-1 and TRBJ2-2; the match to TRBD2 covers 13 bases. The V and J ends lost 4 bases and 6 bases, in that order; junction bases with no gene match: 11. The CDR3 sequence is 18 residues long. The germline V gene encodes CDR1 LGHDT and CDR2 YNNKEL (reference sequence).

This clonotype was counted many times. CDR3 coding DNA: TGTGCCACAAAGCGGGGGGATAGCACAGATACGCAGTATTTT. Residues: CATKRGDSTDTQYF. V and J are TRBV7-2 and TRBJ2-3; TRBD2 agrees at 9 bases. Unmatched junction bases numbered 5, after V lost 10 bases and J lost 0 bases. The CDR3 has 14 amino acids. Per the germline V gene, CDR1 is SGHTA and CDR2 is FQGNSA.

This chain joins TRBV20-1 and TRBJ2-5, with D perhaps TRBD2 (5 bases). Germline V gene data show CDR1 as DFQATT and CDR2 as SNEGSKA (reference sequence). The CDR3 covers 12 residues. As DNA, the CDR3 is TGCATCGCTAGTTGGAGCGGCGAGACCCAGTACTTC. Amino acids: CIASWSGETQYF.

Notes on this clonotype: A read error may be the cause here, since a much bigger clone is one base away. The V and J genes are TRBV12-3 or TRBV12-4 and TRBJ2-3; D gene unclear. CDR3 length equals 12 residues. Between the trimmed V and J ends, which lost 7 bases and 0 bases, there was a span of 5 bases. In nucleotides, the CDR3 is TGTGCCAGCATGGGGAGCACAGATACGCAGTATTTT. Its protein product is CASMGSTDTQYF.

This clonotype came up a few times. The chain is built from TRBV7-9 and TRBJ1-1, with no clear D. Trimming took off 6 bases at V and 4 bases at J, with 9 bases between the two ends. Germline CDR1 is SEHNR and CDR2 is FQNEAQ (reference sequence). This CDR3 is 12 amino acids long. The CDR3 here is CASRRQATEAFF. CDR3 nucleotides: TGTGCCAGCAGGCGGCAGGCCACTGAAGCTTTCTTT. Full variable domain (outside the CDR3, taken from reference TRBV7-9 and TRBJ1-1): DTGVSQNPRHKITKRGQNVTFRCDPISEHNRLYWYRQTLGQGPEFLTYFQNEAQLEKSRLLSDRFSAERPKGSFSTLEIQRTEQGDSAMYLCASRRQATEAFFGQGTRLTVV.